The 15 T cell receptor beta chains below were found in one sample sequenced in a study of blood T cell repertoires in COVID-19. Profiled with immunoSEQ multiplex PCR; TCRdb holds only in-frame clones, not every one. This sample carries about 78,000 clones, 87% of them seen once, and the ten largest clones take roughly 5.3%. The sequencing sample was made of peripheral blood. Source of these receptors: an elderly woman with active or convalescent COVID-19.

The J gene is TRBJ2-1, the V gene TRBV9; 10 nucleotides match TRBD2. With 3 bases clipped from V and 2 bases from J, the junction kept 2 bases outside the gene matches. The CDR3 runs to 15 residues. The germline V gene encodes CDR1 SGDLS and CDR2 YYNGEE. CDR3 DNA: TGTGCCAGCAGCGGGGGACTAGCGACCTACAATGAGCAGTTCTTC. Its protein is CASSGGLATYNEQFF.

The V call is TRBV19, the J call TRBJ2-1; D possibly corresponds to TRBD2 (8 bases). CDR1 is LNHDA and CDR2 is SQIVND in the germline V gene (reference sequence). The CDR3 is 18 amino acids. Deletions cut 6 bases from V and 5 bases from J, with 26 bases between. CDR3 bases: TGTGCCAGTAGAAGACAGGGCTCGGCGCGGGGGGTGAACAATGAGCAGTTCTTC. It specifies CASRRQGSARGVNNEQFF.

V gene TRBV6-5 combines with J gene TRBJ2-3, with 8 positions matching TRBD1. The CDR3 is made up of 15 amino acids. Trimming at V came to 4 bases and at J to 4 bases, leaving 7 bases not matched to a gene. Germline V CDR1 and CDR2: MNHEY, SVGAGI. The CDR3 region is CASSLGQGGADTQYF. DNA for the CDR3: TGTGCCAGCAGTTTAGGACAGGGTGGTGCAGATACGCAGTATTTT.

This clone was found a few times. The V and J genes are TRBV9 and TRBJ2-7, with 11 bases aligning to TRBD2. Germline V lookup: CDR1 SGDLS, CDR2 YYNGEE. The CDR3 is 15 amino acids. V dropped 4 bases and J dropped 2; count of bases not matched to a gene: 5. The CDR3 reads CASSLTSGTPYEQYF. The CDR3 DNA reads TGTGCCAGCAGCCTGACTAGCGGGACACCCTACGAGCAGTACTTC.

The chain joins TRBV7-2 to TRBJ1-6, with TRBD1 identical over 7 bases. The junction had 4 bases not matched to a gene; V was cut back by 5 bases and J by 6 bases. The CDR3 covers 14 residues. Germline V gives CDR1 SGHTA, CDR2 FQGNSA. The CDR3 DNA reads TGTGCCAGCAGCCTGACAGGGACTAATTCACCCCTCCACTTT. Encoded protein: CASSLTGTNSPLHF.

The rearrangement uses TRBV3-1 (or the pseudogene TRBV3-2) and TRBJ2-1; 13 bases match TRBD2. V dropped 6 bases and J dropped 8; count of bases not matched to a gene: 10. CDR1 is LGHDT and CDR2 is YNNKEL in the germline V gene (reference sequence). This CDR3 spans 16 amino acids. In DNA, the CDR3 is TGTGCCAGCAGTGGCCCGGGACTAGCGGGACGGGATGAGCAGTTCTTC. Its translation: CASSGPGLAGRDEQFF.

This clone appeared once. The chain combines TRBV5-6 with TRBJ2-1; 11 nucleotides line up with TRBD2. This CDR3 is built from 16 residues. The germline V gene has CDR1 SGHDT and CDR2 YYEEEE. V gave up 4 bases and J gave up 2 bases; unmatched junction bases: 5. The CDR3 nucleotides read TGTGCCAGCAGCAGCGGGACTAGCGGAACCTACAATGAGCAGTTCTTC. Its protein product is CASSSGTSGTYNEQFF. Full variable domain (missing parts from reference TRBV5-6 and TRBJ2-1): DAGVTQSPTHLIKTRGQQVTLRCSPKSGHDTVSWYQQALGQGPQFIFQYYEEEERQRGNFPDRFSGHQFPNYSSELNVNALLLGDSALYLCASSSGTSGTYNEQFFGPGTRLTVL.

This clone is a singleton in its sample. The CDR3 bases are TGCAGCGTTGCGGAGGGCTATACTGGAAACACCATATATTTT. As protein: CSVAEGYTGNTIYF. J is TRBJ1-3 and V is TRBV29-1; D is uncertain. Trimming removed 4 bases at V and 2 bases at J, with 12 bases between. Germline V CDR1 and CDR2: SQVTM, ANQGSEA. This CDR3 has 14 residues. Supplemented by reference TRBV29-1 and TRBJ1-3, the full variable domain reads SAVISQKPSRDICQRGTSLTIQCQVDSQVTMMFWYRQQPGQSLTLIATANQGSEATYESGFVIDKFPISRPNLTFSTLTVSNMSPEDSSIYLCSVAEGYTGNTIYFGEGSWLTVV.

V is TRBV9 and J is TRBJ2-2; 9 bases map to TRBD1. This CDR3 comprises 13 residues. V lost 3 bases to trimming and J lost 6 bases; unmatched junction nucleotides: 0. Germline-derived CDR1 and CDR2 are SGDLS and YYNGEE. In nucleotides, the CDR3 is TGTGCCAGCAGCGGACAGGGGGCCGGGGAGCTGTTTTTT. Its protein is CASSGQGAGELFF.

This clone was seen more than once but under ten times. The V call is TRBV19, the J call TRBJ1-3; D remains ambiguous. Germline CDR1 LNHDA, CDR2 SQIVND (reference sequence). Trimming cost V 4 bases and J 2 bases, with 3 bases left between them. The CDR3 contains 12 residues. As DNA, the CDR3 is TGTGCCAGTAGTACAGCTGGAAACACCATATATTTT. Encoded protein: CASSTAGNTIYF.

The chain combines TRBV5-6 with TRBJ2-2, with 9 bases matching TRBD2. This CDR3 has 16 residues. Germline V gene data show CDR1 as SGHDT and CDR2 as YYEEEE. V lost 2 bases, J lost 5 bases, and 7 bases stayed unmatched. CDR3 residues: CASSFGSGRTTGELFF. CDR3 in DNA: TGTGCCAGCAGCTTCGGAAGCGGGAGGACAACCGGGGAGCTGTTTTTT.

The chain uses TRBV5-1 and TRBJ2-2, with TRBD2 matching over 7 bases. Germline V gene data show CDR1 as SGHRS and CDR2 as YFSETQ. V shed 4 bases and J 0 bases; nucleotides not matched to a gene: 6. The CDR3 has 16 residues. CDR3 nucleotides: TGCGCCAGCAGCAGGTCGGGACTAACGAACACCGGGGAGCTGTTTTTT. The encoded protein is CASSRSGLTNTGELFF.

V gene TRBV20-1 combines with J gene TRBJ2-2; TRBD1 aligns across 8 bases. This CDR3 region has 15 residues. Trimming at V came to 3 bases and at J to 6 bases, leaving 9 bases not matched to a gene. The germline V gene encodes CDR1 DFQATT and CDR2 SNEGSKA (reference sequence). CDR3 DNA: TGCAGTGCTAGTGCGGACAGGGTGATCCCCGGGGAGCTGTTTTTT. Translation gives CSASADRVIPGELFF.

V usage is TRBV4-1 and J usage is TRBJ2-7; 12 nucleotides line up with TRBD2. Germline assignment: CDR1 MGHRA and CDR2 YSYEKL. The CDR3 has 19 amino acids. V was clipped by 2 bases and J by 4 bases; unmatched bases: 15. The CDR3 reads CASSQTQGLAGPLGYEQYF. Written as DNA, the CDR3 is TGCGCCAGCAGCCAAACCCAAGGACTAGCGGGACCCCTGGGGTACGAGCAGTACTTC.

The CDR3 DNA follows: TGTGCCTGGAGGGGACAGCTGAAAAACACTGAAGCTTTCTTT. It translates to CAWRGQLKNTEAFF. The J gene is TRBJ1-1, the V gene TRBV30; 7 bases are shared with TRBD1. Germline V gene lookup returns CDR1 GTSNPN and CDR2 SVGIG (reference sequence). Germline trimming cut 3 bases from V and 2 bases from J; bases unmatched to any gene: 6. CDR3 length: 14 residues.